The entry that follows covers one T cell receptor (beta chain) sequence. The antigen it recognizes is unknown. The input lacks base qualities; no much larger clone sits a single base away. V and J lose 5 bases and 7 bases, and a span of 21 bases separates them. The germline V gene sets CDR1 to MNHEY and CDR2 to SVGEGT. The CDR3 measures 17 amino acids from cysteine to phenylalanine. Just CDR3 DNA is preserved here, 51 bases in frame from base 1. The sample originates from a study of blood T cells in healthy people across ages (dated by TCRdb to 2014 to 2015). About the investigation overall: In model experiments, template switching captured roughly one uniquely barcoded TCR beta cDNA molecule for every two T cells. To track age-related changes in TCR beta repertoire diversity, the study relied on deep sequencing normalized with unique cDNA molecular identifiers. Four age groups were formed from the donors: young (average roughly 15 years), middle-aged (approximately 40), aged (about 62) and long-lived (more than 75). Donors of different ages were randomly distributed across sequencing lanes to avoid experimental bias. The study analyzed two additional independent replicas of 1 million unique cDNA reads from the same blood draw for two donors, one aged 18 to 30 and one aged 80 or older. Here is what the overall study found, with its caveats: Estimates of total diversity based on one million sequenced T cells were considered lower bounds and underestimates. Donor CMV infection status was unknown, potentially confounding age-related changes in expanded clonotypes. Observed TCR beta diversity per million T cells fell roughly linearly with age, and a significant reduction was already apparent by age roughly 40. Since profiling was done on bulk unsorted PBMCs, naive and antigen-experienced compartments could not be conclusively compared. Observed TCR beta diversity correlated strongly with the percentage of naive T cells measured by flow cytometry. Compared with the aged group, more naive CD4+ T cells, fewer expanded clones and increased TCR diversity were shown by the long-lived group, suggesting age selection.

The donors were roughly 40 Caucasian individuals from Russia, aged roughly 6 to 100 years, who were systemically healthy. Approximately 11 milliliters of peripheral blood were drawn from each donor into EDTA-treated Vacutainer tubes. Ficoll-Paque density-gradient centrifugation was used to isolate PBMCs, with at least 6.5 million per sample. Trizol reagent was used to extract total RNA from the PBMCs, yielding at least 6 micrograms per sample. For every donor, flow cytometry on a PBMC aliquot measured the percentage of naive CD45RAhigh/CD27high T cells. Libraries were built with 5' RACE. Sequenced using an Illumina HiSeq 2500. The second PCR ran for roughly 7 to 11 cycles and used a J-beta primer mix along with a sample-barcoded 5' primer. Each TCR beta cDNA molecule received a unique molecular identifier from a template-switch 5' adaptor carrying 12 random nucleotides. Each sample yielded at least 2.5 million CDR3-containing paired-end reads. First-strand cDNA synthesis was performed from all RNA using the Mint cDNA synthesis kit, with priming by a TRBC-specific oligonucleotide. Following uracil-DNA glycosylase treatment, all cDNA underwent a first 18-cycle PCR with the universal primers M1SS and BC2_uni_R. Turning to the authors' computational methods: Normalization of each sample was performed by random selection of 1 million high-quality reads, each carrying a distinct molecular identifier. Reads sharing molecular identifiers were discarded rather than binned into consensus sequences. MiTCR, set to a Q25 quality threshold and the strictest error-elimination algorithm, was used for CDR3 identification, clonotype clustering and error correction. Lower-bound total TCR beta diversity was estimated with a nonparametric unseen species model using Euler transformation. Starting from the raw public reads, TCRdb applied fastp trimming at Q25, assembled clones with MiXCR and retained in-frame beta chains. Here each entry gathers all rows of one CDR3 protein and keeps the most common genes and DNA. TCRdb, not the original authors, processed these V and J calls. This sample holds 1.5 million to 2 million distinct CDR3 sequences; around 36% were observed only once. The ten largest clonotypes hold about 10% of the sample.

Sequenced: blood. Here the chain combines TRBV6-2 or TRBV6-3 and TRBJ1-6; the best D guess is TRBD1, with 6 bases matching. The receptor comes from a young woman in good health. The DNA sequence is TGTGCCAGCAGTCGCCAACAGGGAAATTCGCACAATTCACCCCTCCACTTT. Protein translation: CASSRQQGNSHNSPLHF.